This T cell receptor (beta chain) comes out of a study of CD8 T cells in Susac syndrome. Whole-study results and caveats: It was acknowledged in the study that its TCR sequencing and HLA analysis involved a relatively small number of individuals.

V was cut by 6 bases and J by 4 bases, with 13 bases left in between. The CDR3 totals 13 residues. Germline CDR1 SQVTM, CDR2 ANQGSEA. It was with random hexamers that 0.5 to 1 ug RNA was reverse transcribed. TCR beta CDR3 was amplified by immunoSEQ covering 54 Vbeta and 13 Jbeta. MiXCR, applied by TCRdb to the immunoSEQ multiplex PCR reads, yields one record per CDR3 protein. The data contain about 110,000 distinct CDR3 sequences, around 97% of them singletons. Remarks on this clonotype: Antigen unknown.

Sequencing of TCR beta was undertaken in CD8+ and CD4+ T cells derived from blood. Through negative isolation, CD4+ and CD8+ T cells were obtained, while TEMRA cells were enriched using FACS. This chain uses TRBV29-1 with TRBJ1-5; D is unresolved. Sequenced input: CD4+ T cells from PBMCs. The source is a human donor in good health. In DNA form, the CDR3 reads TGCAGCGTAGTTGACGGAGCAAATCAGCCCCAGCATTTT. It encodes CSVVDGANQPQHF.